The sequence of this TCR beta chain was determined in a study of long-term antiretroviral therapy in people with HIV. A v3.0 immunoSEQ assay was performed at survey level. The method was immunoSEQ multiplex PCR; TCRdb's version includes in-frame clones alone and lacks a portion of them. The data show 15,000 to 20,000 clones, 75% to 85% seen once. The CDR3 is 19 residues long. V lost 7 bases, J lost 3 bases, and 22 bases stayed unmatched. The germline V gene has CDR1 SQVTM and CDR2 ANQGSEA. The material was unsorted PBMCs, obtained at the start of antiretroviral therapy. This chain connects TRBV29-1 to TRBJ2-3, with 10 bases matching TRBD1. This clonotype originated in a man aged 25 to 40 with HIV. The CDR3: CSAAPGQGVRGSNTDTQYF. The CDR3 DNA follows: TGCAGCGCCGCACCCGGACAGGGGGTTAGGGGGAGCAATACAGATACGCAGTATTTT.